The subject of this entry is one TCR beta chain. Per the original data handling: Estimation of nucleated cell counts was performed using reference gene primer amplification. Method: immunoSEQ multiplex PCR; TCRdb's copy keeps in-frame clones and lacks some. V and J calls and clone size are those listed in that table; D and trimming were worked out from the DNA. The sample consists of 140,000 or so clones, 88% of them appearing once. This entry is derived from a study of blood T cell repertoires in COVID-19. Study summary: Whether acute or convalescent, the COVID-19 samples came from the United States, Italy and Spain. PBMCs, B-cell-depleted T cells, or T cells were the source of the cDNA or gDNA that made up the material.

Sequenced input: peripheral blood. This receptor was identified in a man aged 70 or older with acute or convalescent COVID-19.

The CDR3 DNA reads as TGCAGTGCTAGTGAGGGGGCCTATTCACCCCTCCACTTT. Translating gives CSASEGAYSPLHF. The rearrangement uses TRBV20-1 and TRBJ1-6; 7 bases are a match to TRBD1. Trimming at V came to 3 bases and at J to 8 bases, leaving 4 bases not matched to a gene. CDR3 length: 13 residues. CDR1 and CDR2 from the germline V gene are DFQATT and SNEGSKA (reference sequence).